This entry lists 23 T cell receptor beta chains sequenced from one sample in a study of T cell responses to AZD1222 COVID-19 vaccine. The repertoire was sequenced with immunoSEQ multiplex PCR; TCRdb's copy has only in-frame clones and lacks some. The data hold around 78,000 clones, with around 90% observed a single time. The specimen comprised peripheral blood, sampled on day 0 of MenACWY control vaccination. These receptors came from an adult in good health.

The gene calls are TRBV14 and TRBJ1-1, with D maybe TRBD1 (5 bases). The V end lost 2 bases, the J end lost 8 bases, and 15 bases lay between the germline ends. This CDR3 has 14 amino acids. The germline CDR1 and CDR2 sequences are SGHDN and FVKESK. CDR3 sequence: CASSQPTASTEAFF. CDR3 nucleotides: TGTGCCAGCAGCCAACCGACAGCTTCTACCGAAGCTTTCTTT.

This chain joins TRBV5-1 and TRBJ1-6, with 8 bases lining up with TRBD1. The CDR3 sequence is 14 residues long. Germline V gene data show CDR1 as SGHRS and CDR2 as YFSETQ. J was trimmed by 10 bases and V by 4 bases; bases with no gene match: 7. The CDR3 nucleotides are TGCGCCAGCAGCGTGGACAGGGTAGGATCACCCCTCCACTTT. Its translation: CASSVDRVGSPLHF.

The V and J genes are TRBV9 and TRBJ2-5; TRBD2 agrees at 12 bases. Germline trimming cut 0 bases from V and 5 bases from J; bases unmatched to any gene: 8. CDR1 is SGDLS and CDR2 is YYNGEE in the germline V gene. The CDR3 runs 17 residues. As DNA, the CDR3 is TGTGCCAGCAGCGTAGGGGCTAGCGGGGGGGCCCAGGAGACCCAGTACTTC. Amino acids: CASSVGASGGAQETQYF.

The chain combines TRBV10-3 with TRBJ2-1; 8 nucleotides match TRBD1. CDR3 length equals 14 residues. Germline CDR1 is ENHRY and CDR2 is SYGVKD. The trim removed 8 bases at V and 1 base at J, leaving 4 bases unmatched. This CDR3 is CAIGGQGSYNEQFF. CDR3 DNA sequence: TGTGCCATCGGAGGACAGGGTTCCTACAATGAGCAGTTCTTC.

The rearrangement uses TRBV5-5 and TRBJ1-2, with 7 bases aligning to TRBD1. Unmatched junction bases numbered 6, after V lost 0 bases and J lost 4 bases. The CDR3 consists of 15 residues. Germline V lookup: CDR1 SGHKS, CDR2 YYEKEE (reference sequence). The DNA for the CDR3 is TGTGCCAGCAGCTTGGAAACAGGGGACGGCTATGGCTACACCTTC. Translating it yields CASSLETGDGYGYTF.

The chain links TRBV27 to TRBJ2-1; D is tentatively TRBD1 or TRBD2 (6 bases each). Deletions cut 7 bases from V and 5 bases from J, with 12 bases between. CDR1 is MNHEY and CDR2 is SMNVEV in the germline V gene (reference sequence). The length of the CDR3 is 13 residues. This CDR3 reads CASTSRGDNEQFF. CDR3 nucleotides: TGTGCCAGCACATCAAGGGGGGACAATGAGCAGTTCTTC.

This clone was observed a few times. The CDR3 spells CASSPRRQTSNEKLFF. For the CDR3, the DNA is TGTGCCAGCAGCCCCCGTCGACAGACCTCTAATGAAAAACTGTTTTTT. This chain links TRBV5-6 with TRBJ1-4; TRBD1 might be the D (5 bases). The CDR3 contains 16 residues. Germline CDR1 and CDR2: SGHDT and YYEEEE. Trimming removed 4 bases from V and 3 bases from J, with 16 bases in between.

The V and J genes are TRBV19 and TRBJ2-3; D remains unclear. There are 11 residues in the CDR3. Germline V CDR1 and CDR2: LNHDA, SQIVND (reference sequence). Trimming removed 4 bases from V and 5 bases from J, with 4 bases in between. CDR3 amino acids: CASSRGDTQYF. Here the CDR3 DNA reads TGTGCCAGTAGTAGAGGAGATACGCAGTATTTT.

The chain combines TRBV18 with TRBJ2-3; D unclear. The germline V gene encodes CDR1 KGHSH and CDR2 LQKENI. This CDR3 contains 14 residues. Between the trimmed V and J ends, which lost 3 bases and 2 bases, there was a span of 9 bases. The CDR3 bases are TGTGCCAGCTCACCGCCTGGTTACACAGATACGCAGTATTTT. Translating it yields CASSPPGYTDTQYF.

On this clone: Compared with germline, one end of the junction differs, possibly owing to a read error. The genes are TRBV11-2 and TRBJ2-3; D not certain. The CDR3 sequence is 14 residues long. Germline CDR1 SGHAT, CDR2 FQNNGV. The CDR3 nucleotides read TGTGCCAGCAGCCTAGAGTTTAGCACAGATACGCAGTATTTT. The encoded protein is CASSLEFSTDTQYF.

The CDR3 here is CASSISGGDELFF. DNA for the CDR3: TGTGCCAGTAGTATTTCAGGGGGGGACGAACTGTTTTTT. The chain is built from TRBV19 and TRBJ1-4; TRBD1 aligns across 7 bases. The V and J ends lost 3 bases and 12 bases, in that order; junction bases with no gene match: 7. Germline V gene sequence: CDR1 LNHDA, CDR2 SQIVND (reference sequence). The CDR3 covers 13 residues.

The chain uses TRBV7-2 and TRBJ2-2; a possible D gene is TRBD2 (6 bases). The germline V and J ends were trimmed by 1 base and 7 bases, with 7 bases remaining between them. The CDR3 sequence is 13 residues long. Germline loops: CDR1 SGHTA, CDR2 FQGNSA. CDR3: CASSLVGGGELFF. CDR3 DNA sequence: TGTGCCAGCAGCTTAGTGGGAGGCGGGGAGCTGTTTTTT.

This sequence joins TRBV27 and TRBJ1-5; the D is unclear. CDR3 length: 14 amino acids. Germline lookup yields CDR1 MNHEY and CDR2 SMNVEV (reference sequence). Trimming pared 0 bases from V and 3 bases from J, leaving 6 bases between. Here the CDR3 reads CASSLSGFNQPQHF. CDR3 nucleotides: TGTGCCAGCAGTTTATCAGGGTTCAATCAGCCCCAGCATTTT.

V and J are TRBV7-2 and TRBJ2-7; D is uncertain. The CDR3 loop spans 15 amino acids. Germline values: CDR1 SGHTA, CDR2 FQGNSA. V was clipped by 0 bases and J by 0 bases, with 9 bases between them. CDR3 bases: TGTGCCAGCAGCTTAGCGTTCAGCCTCTCCTACGAGCAGTACTTC. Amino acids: CASSLAFSLSYEQYF.

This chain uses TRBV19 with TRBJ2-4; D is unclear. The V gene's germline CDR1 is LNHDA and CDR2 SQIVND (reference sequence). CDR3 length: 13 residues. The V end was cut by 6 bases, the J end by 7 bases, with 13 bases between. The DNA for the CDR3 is TGTGCCAGTAGAGCCCCTTTGGTCAACATTCAGTACTTC. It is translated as CASRAPLVNIQYF. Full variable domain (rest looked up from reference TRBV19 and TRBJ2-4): DGGITQSPKYLFRKEGQNVTLSCEQNLNHDAMYWYRQDPGQGLRLIYYSQIVNDFQKGDIAEGYSVSREKKESFPLTVTSAQKNPTAFYLCASRAPLVNIQYFGAGTRLSVL.

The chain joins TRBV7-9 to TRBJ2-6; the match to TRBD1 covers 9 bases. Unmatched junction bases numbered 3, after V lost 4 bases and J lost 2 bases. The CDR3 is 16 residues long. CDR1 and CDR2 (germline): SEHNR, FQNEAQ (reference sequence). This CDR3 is CASSSGTGTGANVLTF. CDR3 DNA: TGTGCCAGCAGCTCCGGGACAGGGACTGGGGCCAACGTCCTGACTTTC.

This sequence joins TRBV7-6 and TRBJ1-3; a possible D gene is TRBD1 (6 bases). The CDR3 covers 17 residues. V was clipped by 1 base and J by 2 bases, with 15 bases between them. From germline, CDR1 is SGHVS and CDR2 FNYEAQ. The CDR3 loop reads CASSLGGHRTPGNTIYF. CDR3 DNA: TGTGCCAGCAGCTTAGGGGGACACCGTACTCCTGGAAACACCATATATTTT.

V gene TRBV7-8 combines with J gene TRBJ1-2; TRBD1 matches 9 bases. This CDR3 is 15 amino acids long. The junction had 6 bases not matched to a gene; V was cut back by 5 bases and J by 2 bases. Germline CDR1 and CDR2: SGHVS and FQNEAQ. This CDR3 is CASSPAGTGNYGYTF. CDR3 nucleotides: TGTGCCAGCAGCCCCGCCGGGACAGGGAACTATGGCTACACCTTC.

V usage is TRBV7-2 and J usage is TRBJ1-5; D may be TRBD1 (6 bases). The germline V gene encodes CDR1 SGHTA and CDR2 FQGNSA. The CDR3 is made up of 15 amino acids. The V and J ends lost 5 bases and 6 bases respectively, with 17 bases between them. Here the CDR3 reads CASSLYGGRGQPQHF. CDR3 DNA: TGTGCCAGCAGCCTATACGGGGGCCGAGGTCAGCCCCAGCATTTT.

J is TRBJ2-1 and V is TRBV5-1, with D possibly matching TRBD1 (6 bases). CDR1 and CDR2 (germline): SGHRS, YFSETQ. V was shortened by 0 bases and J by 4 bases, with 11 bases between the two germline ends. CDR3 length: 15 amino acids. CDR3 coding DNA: TGCGCCAGCAGCTTGGCCAGGGGCGTATACAATGAGCAGTTCTTC. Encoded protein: CASSLARGVYNEQFF.

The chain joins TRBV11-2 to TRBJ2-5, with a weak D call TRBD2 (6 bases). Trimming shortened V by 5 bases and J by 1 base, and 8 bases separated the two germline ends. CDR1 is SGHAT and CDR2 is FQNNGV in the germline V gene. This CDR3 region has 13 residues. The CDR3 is CASSPGSQETQYF. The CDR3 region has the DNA TGTGCCAGCAGCCCCGGGAGCCAAGAGACCCAGTACTTC.

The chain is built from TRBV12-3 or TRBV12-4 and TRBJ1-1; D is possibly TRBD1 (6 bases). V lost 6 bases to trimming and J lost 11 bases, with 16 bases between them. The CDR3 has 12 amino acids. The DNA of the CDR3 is TGTGCCAGCAGGCCCGACTACAGGGTGGCTTTCTTT. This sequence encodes CASRPDYRVAFF.

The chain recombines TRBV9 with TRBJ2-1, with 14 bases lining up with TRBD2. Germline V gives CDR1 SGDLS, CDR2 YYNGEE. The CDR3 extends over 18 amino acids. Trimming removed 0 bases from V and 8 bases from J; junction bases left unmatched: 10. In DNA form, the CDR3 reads TGTGCCAGCAGCGTAGGAGTCTCCGGACTAGCGGGGGGTCATGAGCAGTTCTTC. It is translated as CASSVGVSGLAGGHEQFF.